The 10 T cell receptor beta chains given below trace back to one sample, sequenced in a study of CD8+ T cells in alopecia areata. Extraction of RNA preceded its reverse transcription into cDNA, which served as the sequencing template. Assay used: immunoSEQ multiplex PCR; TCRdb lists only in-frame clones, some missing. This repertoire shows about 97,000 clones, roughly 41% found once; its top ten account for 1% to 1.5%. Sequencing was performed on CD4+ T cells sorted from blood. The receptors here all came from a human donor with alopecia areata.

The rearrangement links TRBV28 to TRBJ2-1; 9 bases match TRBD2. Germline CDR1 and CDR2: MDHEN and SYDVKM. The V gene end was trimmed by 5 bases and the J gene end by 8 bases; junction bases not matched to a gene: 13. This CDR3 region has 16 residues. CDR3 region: CASSPIRSSGRYEQFF. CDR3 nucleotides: TGTGCCAGCAGTCCCATTAGGAGTAGCGGGAGATATGAGCAGTTCTTC.

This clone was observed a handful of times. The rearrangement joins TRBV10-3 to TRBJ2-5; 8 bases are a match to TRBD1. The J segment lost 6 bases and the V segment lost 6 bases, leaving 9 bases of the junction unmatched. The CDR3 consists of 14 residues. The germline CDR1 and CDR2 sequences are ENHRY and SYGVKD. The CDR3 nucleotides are TGTGCCATCAGGGCAGACCAGGGGGCAAAGACCCAGTACTTC. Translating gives CAIRADQGAKTQYF.

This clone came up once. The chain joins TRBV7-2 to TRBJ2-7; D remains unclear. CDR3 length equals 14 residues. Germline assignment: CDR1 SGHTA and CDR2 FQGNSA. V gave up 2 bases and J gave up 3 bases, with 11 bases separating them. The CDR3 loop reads CASSLFAVIYEQYF. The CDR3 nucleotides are TGTGCCAGCAGCTTATTCGCAGTGATCTACGAGCAGTACTTC.

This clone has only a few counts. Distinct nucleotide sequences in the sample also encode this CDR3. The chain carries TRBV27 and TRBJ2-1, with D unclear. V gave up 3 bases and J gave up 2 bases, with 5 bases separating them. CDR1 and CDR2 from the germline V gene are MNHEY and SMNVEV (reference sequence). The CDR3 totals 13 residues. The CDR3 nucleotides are TGTGCCAGCAGTTTCCGAACCTACAATGAGCAGTTCTTC. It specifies CASSFRTYNEQFF.

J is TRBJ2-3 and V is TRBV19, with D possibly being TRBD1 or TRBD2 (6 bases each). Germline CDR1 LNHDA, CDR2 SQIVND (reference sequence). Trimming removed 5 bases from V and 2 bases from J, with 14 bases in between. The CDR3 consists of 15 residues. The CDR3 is CASSGPGANTDTQYF. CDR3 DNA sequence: TGTGCCAGTAGTGGTCCGGGGGCCAACACAGATACGCAGTATTTT.

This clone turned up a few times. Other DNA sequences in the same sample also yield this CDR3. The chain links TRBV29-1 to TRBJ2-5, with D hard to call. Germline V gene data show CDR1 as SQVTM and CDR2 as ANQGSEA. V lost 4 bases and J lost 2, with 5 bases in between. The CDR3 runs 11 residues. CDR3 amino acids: CSVGQQETQYF. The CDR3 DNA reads TGCAGCGTTGGGCAGCAAGAGACCCAGTACTTC.

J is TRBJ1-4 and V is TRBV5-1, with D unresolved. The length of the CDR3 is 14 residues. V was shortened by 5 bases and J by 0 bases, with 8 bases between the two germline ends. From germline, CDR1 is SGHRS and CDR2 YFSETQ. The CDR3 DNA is TGCGCCAGCAGAGACGGTCCAACTAATGAAAAACTGTTTTTT. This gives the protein CASRDGPTNEKLFF.

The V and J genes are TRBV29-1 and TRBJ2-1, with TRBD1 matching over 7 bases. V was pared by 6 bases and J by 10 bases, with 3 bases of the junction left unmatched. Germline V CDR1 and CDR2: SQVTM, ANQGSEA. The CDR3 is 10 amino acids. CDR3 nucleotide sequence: TGCAGCGTCTCGGACAGGGAGCAGTTCTTC. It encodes CSVSDREQFF.

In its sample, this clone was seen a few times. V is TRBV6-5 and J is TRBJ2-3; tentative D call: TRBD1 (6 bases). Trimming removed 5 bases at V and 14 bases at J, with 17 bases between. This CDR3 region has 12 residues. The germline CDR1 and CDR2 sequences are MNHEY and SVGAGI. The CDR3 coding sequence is TGTGCCAGCAGTACCGACAGGTTCCCGAGGTATTTT. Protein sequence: CASSTDRFPRYF.

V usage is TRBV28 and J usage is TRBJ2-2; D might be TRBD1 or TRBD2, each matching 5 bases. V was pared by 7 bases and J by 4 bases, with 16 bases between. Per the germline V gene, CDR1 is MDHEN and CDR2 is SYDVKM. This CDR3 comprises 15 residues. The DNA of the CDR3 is TGTGCCAGCATTGAAGCTCGGGGCCCCACCGGGGAGCTGTTTTTT. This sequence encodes CASIEARGPTGELFF.